What follows are 17 T cell receptor beta chains derived from one specimen sequenced in a study of blood T cell repertoires in COVID-19. This table comes from immunoSEQ multiplex PCR, and its TCRdb copy is limited to in-frame clones, with some not included. The profile shows about 160,000 clones, 85% to 90% of them singletons. The sequencing sample was made of peripheral blood. These receptors all stem from a man aged 45-60 years with active or convalescent COVID-19.

This chain uses TRBV3-1 (or the pseudogene TRBV3-2) with TRBJ2-1; tentative D call: TRBD1 (6 bases). The germline gives CDR1 LGHDT, CDR2 YNNKEL (reference sequence). V was pared by 1 base and J by 9 bases, with 16 bases between. The CDR3 spans 15 residues. This chain's CDR3 is CASSQASQGIGEQFF. The CDR3, as DNA: TGTGCCAGCAGCCAAGCTTCACAGGGTATCGGTGAGCAGTTCTTC.

V and J are TRBV6-5 and TRBJ1-1; maybe TRBD1 (6 bases). In germline, CDR1 is MNHEY, CDR2 SVGAGI. The CDR3 loop spans 15 amino acids. Trimming removed 5 bases at V and 0 bases at J, with 13 bases between. CDR3 DNA: TGTGCCAGCAGTCCACGGACAGATTTGAACACTGAAGCTTTCTTT. Translated: CASSPRTDLNTEAFF.

The rearrangement links TRBV24-1 to TRBJ2-2; 10 nucleotides agree with TRBD1. The length of the CDR3 is 15 residues. J lost 6 bases, V lost 4 bases, and 4 bases had no gene match. CDR1 and CDR2 from the germline V gene are KGHDR and SFDVKD. CDR3: CATSDGGQGAGELFF. As DNA, the CDR3 is TGTGCCACCAGTGACGGAGGACAGGGGGCCGGGGAGCTGTTTTTT.

The rearrangement links TRBV19 to TRBJ1-6; 7 bases are shared with TRBD1. CDR3 length: 14 residues. With V trimmed by 8 bases and J by 6 bases, 7 bases remained unmatched. CDR1 LNHDA and CDR2 SQIVND come from the germline V gene (reference sequence). Here the CDR3 reads CASRMGQFNSPLHF. For the CDR3, the DNA is TGTGCCAGTCGGATGGGACAGTTTAATTCACCCCTCCACTTT.

The chain employs TRBV19 and TRBJ2-3; 10 bases line up with TRBD2. J lost 10 bases, V lost 4 bases, and 8 bases had no gene match. CDR1 is LNHDA, CDR2 SQIVND, per germline (reference sequence). The CDR3 totals 14 residues. CDR3 sequence reads: CASSSWASGSSQYF. The CDR3 DNA reads as TGTGCCAGTAGTAGTTGGGCTAGCGGGAGTTCGCAGTATTTT.

The chain carries TRBV27 and TRBJ1-2; tentative D call: TRBD1 (6 bases). Germline V lookup: CDR1 MNHEY, CDR2 SMNVEV (reference sequence). This CDR3 contains 15 residues. The ends were cut back, 2 bases at V and 4 bases at J, with 14 bases in the middle. This CDR3 reads CASSLNLVTGYGYTF. In DNA, the CDR3 is TGTGCCAGCAGTTTAAATCTAGTGACAGGCTATGGCTACACCTTC.

The CDR3 sequence is CASSYSSSGGETQYF. The CDR3 bases are TGTGCCAGCAGTTACTCTTCTAGCGGGGGAGAGACCCAGTACTTC. The chain carries TRBV6-5 and TRBJ2-5, with 10 positions matching TRBD2. Germline CDR1 MNHEY, CDR2 SVGAGI. V lost 0 bases to trimming and J lost 4 bases; unmatched junction nucleotides: 2. The CDR3 has 15 residues.

V is TRBV4-1 and J is TRBJ2-5; TRBD2 matches at 7 bases. CDR1 and CDR2 from the germline V gene are MGHRA and YSYEKL. This CDR3 region has 15 residues. The V and J ends lost 3 bases and 6 bases, in that order; junction bases with no gene match: 10. The CDR3, as DNA: TGCGCCAGCAGCCAGCCCCGGGAAGCGGGGAAGACCCAGTACTTC. Its translation: CASSQPREAGKTQYF.

This clone has just a few counts. The chain's CDR3 is CSASKLAGAAYYNEQFF. CDR3 bases: TGCAGTGCTAGTAAACTAGCGGGGGCGGCCTACTACAATGAGCAGTTCTTC. The chain combines TRBV20-1 with TRBJ2-1; TRBD2 matches at 11 bases. The trim removed 3 bases at V and 3 bases at J, leaving 10 bases unmatched. Germline V gene data show CDR1 as DFQATT and CDR2 as SNEGSKA (reference sequence). This CDR3 comprises 17 residues.

CDR3 residues: CSVHEGAEYGYTF. The CDR3 nucleotides are TGCAGCGTTCATGAGGGGGCGGAGTATGGCTACACCTTC. The chain carries TRBV29-1 and TRBJ1-2; 7 nucleotides match TRBD1. This CDR3 spans 13 amino acids. Germline CDR1 is SQVTM and CDR2 is ANQGSEA. J gave up 5 bases and V 5 bases, and 8 bases lay outside the gene matches.

The V and J genes are TRBV6-5 and TRBJ1-6; D is unresolved. Germline CDR1 MNHEY, CDR2 SVGAGI. The CDR3 has 14 residues. The germline V and J ends were trimmed by 11 bases and 0 bases, with 11 bases remaining between them. The CDR3 loop is CASRGSSYNSPLHF. CDR3 bases: TGTGCCTCACGGGGAAGCTCCTATAATTCACCCCTCCACTTT.

This clone was seen a single time. CDR3 sequence reads: CAWSGTSPTGANVLTF. In DNA, the CDR3 is TGTGCCTGGAGCGGGACTAGCCCCACCGGGGCCAACGTCCTGACTTTC. V usage is TRBV30 and J usage is TRBJ2-6, with TRBD2 matching over 9 bases. Losses at the gene ends were 3 bases for V and 4 bases for J; bases not matched to a gene: 7. This CDR3 has 16 residues. CDR1 is GTSNPN, CDR2 SVGIG, per germline (reference sequence).

The chain carries TRBV4-2 and TRBJ2-7; D is ambiguous. V lost 3 bases, J lost 1 base, and 13 bases lay in between. This CDR3 is 15 amino acids long. Germline CDR1 and CDR2: LGHNA and YNFKEQ. The CDR3 sequence is CASSHALTGSYEQYF. CDR3 DNA sequence: TGTGCCAGCAGCCACGCCTTGACTGGTTCCTACGAGCAGTACTTC.

The chain employs TRBV19 and TRBJ1-5; 9 bases match TRBD1. CDR3 length equals 17 residues. CDR1 is LNHDA, CDR2 SQIVND, per germline (reference sequence). The trim removed 2 bases at V and 4 bases at J, leaving 9 bases unmatched. This CDR3 is CASSIRPRTGANQPQHF. The CDR3 bases are TGTGCCAGTAGTATACGTCCAAGGACAGGGGCGAATCAGCCCCAGCATTTT.

V is TRBV7-2 and J is TRBJ2-1; 8 positions agree with TRBD2. The CDR3 consists of 16 residues. Germline assignment: CDR1 SGHTA and CDR2 FQGNSA. The trim removed 3 bases at V and 8 bases at J, leaving 12 bases unmatched. DNA of the CDR3: TGTGCCAGCAGCTTTTTCGCAACGGCAGCGGGAGATGAGCAGTTCTTC. It codes for CASSFFATAAGDEQFF.

This chain joins TRBV13 and TRBJ2-7; tentatively, D is TRBD2 (5 bases). Per the germline V gene, CDR1 is PRHDT and CDR2 is FYEKMQ (reference sequence). This CDR3 contains 15 residues. Trimming removed 5 bases from V and 2 bases from J, with 16 bases in between. CDR3 DNA: TGTGCCAGCAGCCCCGAGAATGAGACTACCTACGAGCAGTACTTC. It translates to CASSPENETTYEQYF. Looking up the rest from reference TRBV13 and TRBJ2-7 gives the full variable domain: AAGVIQSPRHLIKEKRETATLKCYPIPRHDTVYWYQQGPGQDPQFLISFYEKMQSDKGSIPDRFSAQQFSDYHSELNMSSLELGDSALYFCASSPENETTYEQYFGPGTRLTVT.

This rearrangement joins TRBV30 to TRBJ2-1, with D tentatively TRBD2 (5 bases). The germline V gene has CDR1 GTSNPN and CDR2 SVGIG (reference sequence). CDR3 length: 15 amino acids. The V gene lost 1 base and the J gene lost 0 bases, with 10 bases spanning the gap. CDR3: CAWSDSGDSYNEQFF. The CDR3 nucleotides are TGTGCCTGGAGTGACAGCGGAGACTCCTACAATGAGCAGTTCTTC.